Listed here are 16 T cell receptor beta chains from one sample, sequenced in a study of cytomegalovirus exposure and HLA in healthy donors. PCR primers comprised 60 Vbeta and 13 Jbeta primers. The assay was immunoSEQ multiplex PCR, and TCRdb's table has in-frame clones only and misses some. The sample lists around 200,000 clones; 65% to 90% were seen once. Sequenced material: PBMCs. These receptors were collected from a woman aged 50 to 65 in good health and CMV-seronegative.

V is TRBV30 and J is TRBJ2-6; no reliable D call. Trimming left V 2 bases short and J 2 bases short, with 7 bases between. Germline CDR1 reads GTSNPN; CDR2 reads SVGIG (reference sequence). This CDR3 spans 14 amino acids. The CDR3 region has the DNA TGTGCCTGGAGTAGCCAGGCTGGGGCCAACGTCCTGACTTTC. This encodes CAWSSQAGANVLTF.

The chain links TRBV6-1 to TRBJ1-2; D unresolved. Germline CDR1 is MNHNS and CDR2 is SASEGT. The V and J ends lost 2 bases and 4 bases respectively, with 17 bases between them. This CDR3 contains 16 residues. CDR3 DNA: TGTGCCAGCAGTGAAAGGCGGATTCAGATCCTCTATGGCTACACCTTC. Protein: CASSERRIQILYGYTF.

The V call is TRBV30, the J call TRBJ2-5; D remains unclear. The DNA matches TRBJ2-7 better at its end, which makes the J call doubtful. The germline CDR1 and CDR2 sequences are GTSNPN and SVGIG (reference sequence). This CDR3 spans 12 amino acids. DNA of the CDR3: TGTGCCTGGAGTGTACTATCGCTCGAGCAGTACTTC. This gives the protein CAWSVLSLEQYF.

The CDR3 is CASKATSSTDTQYF. In DNA, the CDR3 is TGTGCCAGCAAAGCGACTTCTAGCACAGATACGCAGTATTTT. The rearrangement uses TRBV2 and TRBJ2-3; D ambiguous. The CDR3 covers 14 residues. V was cut by 7 bases and J by 0 bases, with 11 bases left in between. CDR1 and CDR2 from the germline V gene are SNHLY and FYNNEI.

V is TRBV5-4 and J is TRBJ2-7; 8 bases are a match to TRBD2. The CDR3 sequence is 15 residues long. V lost 4 bases, J lost 3 bases, and 9 bases stayed unmatched. Germline CDR1 reads SGHNT; CDR2 reads YYREEE (reference sequence). The CDR3 sequence is CASSITSRGGYEQYF. CDR3 in DNA: TGTGCCAGCAGCATCACGAGTCGGGGGGGCTACGAGCAGTACTTC.

Details on this clone: Other DNA variants within this sample encode the same CDR3. J is TRBJ1-5 and V is TRBV19; the match to TRBD1 covers 10 bases. The germline gives CDR1 LNHDA, CDR2 SQIVND (reference sequence). V lost 3 bases, J lost 4 bases, and 3 bases stayed unmatched. This CDR3 has 15 amino acids. The CDR3 sequence: CASSIGQGVNQPQHF. CDR3 sequence (DNA): TGTGCCAGTAGTATCGGACAGGGGGTGAATCAGCCCCAGCATTTT.

This chain uses TRBV27 with TRBJ2-5, with 10 positions matching TRBD1. Trimming at V came to 0 bases and at J to 5 bases, leaving 6 bases not matched to a gene. CDR1 MNHEY and CDR2 SMNVEV come from the germline V gene (reference sequence). The CDR3 is 16 residues long. CDR3 in amino acids: CASSLSPGQGMETQYF. CDR3 bases: TGTGCCAGCAGTTTATCGCCGGGACAGGGGATGGAGACCCAGTACTTC.

J is TRBJ2-5 and V is TRBV5-1, with D maybe TRBD2 (6 bases). The germline gives CDR1 SGHRS, CDR2 YFSETQ. Trimming removed 0 bases at V and 4 bases at J, with 10 bases between. The CDR3 sequence is 14 residues long. This CDR3 reads CASSLGRAGETQYF. CDR3 DNA: TGCGCCAGCAGCTTGGGGAGGGCCGGAGAGACCCAGTACTTC.

V gene TRBV28 combines with J gene TRBJ1-6, with D uncertain. V shed 4 bases and J shed 4 bases, with 5 bases lying between them. This CDR3 is 13 amino acids long. Per germline, CDR1 MDHEN and CDR2 SYDVKM. The CDR3 region is CASSSPYNSPLHF. CDR3 in DNA: TGTGCCAGCAGTTCTCCTTATAATTCACCCCTCCACTTT.

This sequence joins TRBV6-5 and TRBJ1-5, with unresolved D. The CDR3 has 16 residues. Germline V gene sequence: CDR1 MNHEY, CDR2 SVGAGI. Trimming shortened V by 0 bases and J by 5 bases, and 14 bases separated the two germline ends. The CDR3 loop reads CASSYSRYPGDQPQHF. The CDR3 DNA is TGTGCCAGCAGTTACTCACGTTATCCGGGAGATCAGCCCCAGCATTTT.

The chain links TRBV7-9 to TRBJ2-7; D perhaps matches TRBD1 (6 bases). This CDR3 spans 14 amino acids. V lost 4 bases, J lost 0 bases, and 10 bases lay in between. Per germline, CDR1 SEHNR and CDR2 FQNEAQ (reference sequence). The CDR3 region is CASSSRTASYEQYF. The CDR3, as DNA: TGTGCCAGCAGCTCACGGACAGCCTCCTACGAGCAGTACTTC.

This chain joins TRBV6-1 and TRBJ2-7; TRBD2 matches 7 bases. CDR3 size: 15 residues. V dropped 3 bases and J dropped 4; count of bases not matched to a gene: 9. Germline V gene sequence: CDR1 MNHNS, CDR2 SASEGT. The CDR3 loop is CASSDPASGAYEQYF. The CDR3 nucleotides are TGTGCCAGCAGTGATCCGGCTAGCGGAGCTTACGAGCAGTACTTC.

The chain uses TRBV5-1 and TRBJ1-1; TRBD1 matches 12 bases. Looked up from germline, CDR1 is SGHRS and CDR2 is YFSETQ. The CDR3 is made up of 16 amino acids. Trimming took 2 bases from V and 1 from J; bases not matched to a gene: 3. CDR3 protein: CASSFGTGGANTEAFF. CDR3 nucleotide sequence: TGCGCCAGCAGCTTCGGGACAGGGGGCGCGAACACTGAAGCTTTCTTT.

The J gene is TRBJ2-2, the V gene TRBV7-9; 10 nucleotides align to TRBD2. This CDR3 is 17 amino acids long. Germline V lookup: CDR1 SEHNR, CDR2 FQNEAQ (reference sequence). V was clipped by 0 bases and J by 4 bases; unmatched bases: 5. The CDR3 DNA is TGTGCCAGCAGCTTAGCCGCTAGCGGGGGAATCACCGGGGAGCTGTTTTTT. As protein: CASSLAASGGITGELFF. The entire variable domain, with the rest obtained from reference TRBV7-9 and TRBJ2-2, is as follows: DTGVSQNPRHKITKRGQNVTFRCDPISEHNRLYWYRQTLGQGPEFLTYFQNEAQLEKSRLLSDRFSAERPKGSFSTLEIQRTEQGDSAMYLCASSLAASGGITGELFFGEGSRLTVL.

V and J are TRBV6-5 and TRBJ1-5, with a possible D match to TRBD1 (6 bases). The CDR3 spans 13 residues. V was shortened by 8 bases and J by 4 bases, with 12 bases between the two germline ends. The germline CDR1 and CDR2 sequences are MNHEY and SVGAGI. This chain's CDR3 is CASRDNPNQPQHF. DNA of the CDR3: TGTGCCAGCCGGGACAACCCTAATCAGCCCCAGCATTTT.

This chain connects TRBV7-2 to TRBJ2-1; TRBD1 might be the D (6 bases). Trimming took off 3 bases at V and 2 bases at J, with 8 bases between the two ends. There are 14 residues in the CDR3. Germline V CDR1 and CDR2: SGHTA, FQGNSA. The CDR3 DNA reads TGTGCCAGCAGCTTTAGGGGGACCTACAATGAGCAGTTCTTC. This translates into CASSFRGTYNEQFF.